These 15 T cell receptor beta chains came from one sample sequenced in a study of shared clonotypes between healthy human individuals. Some clones are missing from TCRdb's copy, which holds only in-frame ones; the method was immunoSEQ multiplex PCR. The table shows around 1.9 million clones, with 85% to 95% occurring only once. Selected positively for CCR7 and CD45RO-negative, naive CD8 cells excluded terminally differentiated effector memory CD45RA+ cells. Specimen: naive CD8+ T cells from PBMCs. Source of these receptors: a man in his late teens or twenties in good health. Some clones in this sample may be carry-over from other donors' samples.

The chain joins TRBV4-2 to TRBJ1-1; TRBD1 aligns across 7 bases. J lost 5 bases, V lost 3 bases, and 15 bases had no gene match. This CDR3 has 17 amino acids. The germline CDR1 and CDR2 sequences are LGHNA and YNFKEQ. The CDR3 region is CASSHLPGQPEVTEAFF. CDR3 DNA sequence: TGTGCCAGCAGCCATTTGCCGGGACAGCCTGAAGTTACTGAAGCTTTCTTT.

J is TRBJ2-3 and V is TRBV27; D is perhaps TRBD1 or TRBD2 (6 bases each). The CDR3 runs 17 residues. Germline V CDR1 and CDR2: MNHEY, SMNVEV (reference sequence). Trimming removed 2 bases from V and 0 bases from J, with 15 bases in between. CDR3 nucleotides: TGTGCCAGCAGTTTAGGGACTGTCGGGACAAGCACAGATACGCAGTATTTT. The encoded protein is CASSLGTVGTSTDTQYF.

The V and J genes are TRBV14 and TRBJ2-2; D is unclear. This CDR3 has 14 residues. CDR1 is SGHDN and CDR2 is FVKESK in the germline V gene. The V end was cut by 6 bases, the J end by 5 bases, with 13 bases between. As DNA, the CDR3 is TGTGCCAGCAGTCATAGCTTAGAAACCGGGGAGCTGTTTTTT. This codes for CASSHSLETGELFF. Using reference TRBV14 and TRBJ2-2 for the parts outside the CDR3, the full variable domain is EAGVTQFPSHSVIEKGQTVTLRCDPISGHDNLYWYRRVMGKEIKFLLHFVKESKQDESGMPNNRFLAERTGGTYSTLKVQPAELEDSGVYFCASSHSLETGELFFGEGSRLTVL.

This clone was observed once. The chain is built from TRBV5-4 and TRBJ2-3; TRBD1 or TRBD2 may be the D gene (5 bases each). CDR1 is SGHNT, CDR2 YYREEE, per germline (reference sequence). Between the trimmed V and J ends, which lost 4 bases and 1 base, there was a span of 10 bases. The CDR3 is 14 amino acids. The CDR3 sequence is CASSEGDGTDTQYF. The CDR3 region has the DNA TGTGCCAGCAGCGAAGGGGACGGCACAGATACGCAGTATTTT. Together with reference TRBV5-4 and TRBJ2-3, the CDR3 gives the full variable domain: ETGVTQSPTHLIKTRGQQVTLRCSSQSGHNTVSWYQQALGQGPQFIFQYYREEENGRGNFPPRFSGLQFPNYSSELNVNALELDDSALYLCASSEGDGTDTQYFGPGTRLTVL.

This rearrangement joins TRBV10-2 to TRBJ1-5, with 8 bases fitting TRBD1. There are 17 residues in the CDR3. The germline V gene has CDR1 WSHSY and CDR2 SAAADI. J lost 5 bases, V lost 0 bases, and 9 bases had no gene match. The CDR3 loop is CASSESTGRGPDQPQHF. The CDR3 DNA follows: TGCGCCAGCAGTGAGTCGACTGGCAGGGGGCCCGATCAGCCCCAGCATTTT.

V is TRBV5-1 and J is TRBJ2-7; weak D call: TRBD2 (5 bases). CDR1 SGHRS and CDR2 YFSETQ come from the germline V gene. The length of the CDR3 is 15 residues. The V end was cut by 4 bases, the J end by 3 bases, with 17 bases between. CDR3 DNA sequence: TGCGCCAGCAGCCCGGATGTCGAGGGCCTCTACGAGCAGTACTTC. Translating gives CASSPDVEGLYEQYF.

This clone was observed once. This chain uses TRBV5-5 with TRBJ2-7; D is undetermined. Trimming shortened V by 5 bases and J by 2 bases, and 20 bases separated the two germline ends. The V gene's germline CDR1 is SGHKS and CDR2 YYEKEE (reference sequence). The CDR3 contains 16 residues. CDR3 amino acids: CASSLMRAKSTYEQYF. The CDR3 DNA is TGTGCCAGCAGTTTGATGAGAGCCAAAAGCACCTACGAGCAGTACTTC. The whole variable domain, filled in from reference TRBV5-5 and TRBJ2-7, reads DAGVTQSPTHLIKTRGQQVTLRCSPISGHKSVSWYQQVLGQGPQFIFQYYEKEERGRGNFPDRFSARQFPNYSSELNVNALLLGDSALYLCASSLMRAKSTYEQYFGPGTRLTVT.

The V and J genes are TRBV27 and TRBJ2-3; 10 nucleotides agree with TRBD2. There are 13 residues in the CDR3. V trimming: 1 base; J trimming: 13 bases; junction bases outside the gene matches: 5. The germline CDR1 and CDR2 sequences are MNHEY and SMNVEV (reference sequence). DNA of the CDR3: TGTGCCAGCAGTTTATTTCTAGCGGGAGAAGAGTATTTT. It is translated as CASSLFLAGEEYF.

Points on this clone: In the same sample, other DNA sequences code for this CDR3. The chain carries TRBV6-1 and TRBJ1-5, with D perhaps matching TRBD1 (5 bases). CDR3 length equals 14 residues. Trimming pared 3 bases from V and 4 bases from J, leaving 10 bases between. Germline CDR1 reads MNHNS; CDR2 reads SASEGT. CDR3 region: CASSDRVGNQPQHF. The CDR3 DNA follows: TGTGCCAGCAGTGACAGGGTTGGGAATCAGCCCCAGCATTTT.

This clone was recorded once. In the same sample, other DNA sequences code for this CDR3. This chain connects TRBV7-9 to TRBJ2-7, with 8 bases that match TRBD1. The CDR3 totals 14 residues. The ends lost 5 bases at V and 2 bases at J; junction bases unmatched: 5. Germline V CDR1 and CDR2: SEHNR, FQNEAQ (reference sequence). DNA of the CDR3: TGTGCCAGCAGCCCCCGACAGGGGCCCTACGAGCAGTACTTC. Amino acid sequence: CASSPRQGPYEQYF.

The V call is TRBV7-6, the J call TRBJ2-3; 8 nucleotides agree with TRBD1. CDR3 size: 15 residues. With 2 bases clipped from V and 4 bases from J, the junction kept 5 bases outside the gene matches. Germline CDR1 is SGHVS and CDR2 is FNYEAQ. The CDR3 here is CASSLSGGPADTQYF. As DNA, the CDR3 is TGTGCCAGCAGCTTATCAGGGGGCCCAGCAGATACGCAGTATTTT.

The genes are TRBV7-2 and TRBJ2-1; D ambiguous. The CDR3 has 12 residues. V lost 6 bases, J lost 9 bases, and 12 bases lay in between. Germline loops: CDR1 SGHTA, CDR2 FQGNSA. The CDR3 spells CASRTIRREQFF. For the CDR3, the DNA is TGTGCCAGCAGGACCATCAGGCGTGAGCAGTTCTTC.

The chain couples TRBV5-4 to TRBJ1-1; D is perhaps TRBD1 (5 bases). Trimming left V 0 bases short and J 8 bases short, with 14 bases between. Germline V gene lookup returns CDR1 SGHNT and CDR2 YYREEE (reference sequence). There are 14 residues in the CDR3. DNA of the CDR3: TGTGCCAGCAGCTTGGGGGGTCGGGACGGAGAAGCTTTCTTT. This sequence encodes CASSLGGRDGEAFF.

V usage is TRBV18 and J usage is TRBJ1-5; 9 nucleotides agree with TRBD1. With 6 bases clipped from V and 6 bases from J, the junction kept 6 bases outside the gene matches. CDR1 and CDR2 (germline): KGHSH, LQKENI. This CDR3 is built from 14 residues. CDR3 in amino acids: CASSSDRGGQPQHF. The CDR3 DNA sequence: TGTGCCAGCTCGTCGGACAGGGGAGGTCAGCCCCAGCATTTT.

This chain uses TRBV2 with TRBJ1-2, with D unresolved. Trimming cost V 4 bases and J 4 bases, with 25 bases left between them. CDR3 length: 18 amino acids. CDR1 SNHLY and CDR2 FYNNEI come from the germline V gene. The chain's CDR3 is CASSGGRTAEGPSYGYTF. DNA for the CDR3: TGTGCCAGCAGTGGTGGACGGACCGCTGAAGGCCCTAGCTATGGCTACACCTTC. Variable domain in full (rest from reference TRBV2 and TRBJ1-2): EPEVTQTPSHQVTQMGQEVILRCVPISNHLYFYWYRQILGQKVEFLVSFYNNEISEKSEIFDDQFSVERPDGSNFTLKIRSTKLEDSAMYFCASSGGRTAEGPSYGYTFGSGTRLTVV.